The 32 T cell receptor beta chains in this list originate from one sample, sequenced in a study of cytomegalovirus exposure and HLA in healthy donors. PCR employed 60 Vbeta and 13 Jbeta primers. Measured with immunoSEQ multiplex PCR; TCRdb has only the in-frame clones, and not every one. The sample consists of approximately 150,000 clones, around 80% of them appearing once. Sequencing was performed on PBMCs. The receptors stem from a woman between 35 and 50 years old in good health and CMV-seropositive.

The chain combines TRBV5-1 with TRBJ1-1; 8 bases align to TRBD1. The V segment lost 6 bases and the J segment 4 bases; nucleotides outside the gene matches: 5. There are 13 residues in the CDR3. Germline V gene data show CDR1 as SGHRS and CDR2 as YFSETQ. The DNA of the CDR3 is TGCGCCAGCATAACAGACAGGGGCACTGAAGCTTTCTTT. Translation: CASITDRGTEAFF.

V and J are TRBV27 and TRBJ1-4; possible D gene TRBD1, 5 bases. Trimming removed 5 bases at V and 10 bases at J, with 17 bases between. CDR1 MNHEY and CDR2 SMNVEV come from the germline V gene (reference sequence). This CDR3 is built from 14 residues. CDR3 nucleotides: TGTGCCAGCAGTAGCCAGGGTGGTCAGGGAAAACTGTTTTTT. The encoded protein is CASSSQGGQGKLFF.

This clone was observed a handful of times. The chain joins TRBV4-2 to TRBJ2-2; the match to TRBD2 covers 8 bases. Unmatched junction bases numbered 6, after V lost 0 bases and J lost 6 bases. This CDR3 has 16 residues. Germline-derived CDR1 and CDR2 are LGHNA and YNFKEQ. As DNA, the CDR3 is TGTGCCAGCAGCCAAGATGGGACGGGGGGGCCCGGGGAGCTGTTTTTT. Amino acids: CASSQDGTGGPGELFF.

The CDR3 is CASSPGQNLYGYTF. The CDR3 nucleotides read TGTGCCAGCAGCCCAGGACAGAACTTATATGGCTACACCTTC. The rearrangement links TRBV14 to TRBJ1-2; possibly TRBD1 for D (6 bases). The V end lost 4 bases, the J end lost 5 bases, and 14 bases lay between the germline ends. This CDR3 has 14 amino acids. Germline V gene sequence: CDR1 SGHDN, CDR2 FVKESK.

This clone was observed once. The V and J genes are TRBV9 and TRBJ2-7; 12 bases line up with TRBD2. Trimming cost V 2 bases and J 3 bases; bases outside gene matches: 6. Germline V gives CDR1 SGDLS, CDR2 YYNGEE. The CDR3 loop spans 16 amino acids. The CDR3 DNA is TGTGCCAGCAGCGTCGATGAACTAGCGGGGGGCTACGAGCAGTACTTC. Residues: CASSVDELAGGYEQYF. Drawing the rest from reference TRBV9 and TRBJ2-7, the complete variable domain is DSGVTQTPKHLITATGQRVTLRCSPRSGDLSVYWYQQSLDQGLQFLIQYYNGEERAKGNILERFSAQQFPDLHSELNLSSLELGDSALYFCASSVDELAGGYEQYFGPGTRLTVT.

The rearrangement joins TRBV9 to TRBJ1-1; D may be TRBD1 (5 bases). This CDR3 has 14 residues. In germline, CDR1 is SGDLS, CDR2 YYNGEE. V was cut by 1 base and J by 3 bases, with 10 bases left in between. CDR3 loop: CASSVRGGDTEAFF. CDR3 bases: TGTGCCAGCAGCGTACGGGGGGGTGACACTGAAGCTTTCTTT.

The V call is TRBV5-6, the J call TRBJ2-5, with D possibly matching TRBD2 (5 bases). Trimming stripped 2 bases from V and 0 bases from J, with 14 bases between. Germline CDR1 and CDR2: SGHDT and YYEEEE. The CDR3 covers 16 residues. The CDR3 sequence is CASSFGRGWDQETQYF. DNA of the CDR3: TGTGCCAGCAGCTTCGGTCGGGGTTGGGACCAAGAGACCCAGTACTTC.

In DNA form, the CDR3 reads TGTGCCAGCAGCTTATTTGTGGTCGCTAGCGGCACAGATACGCAGTATTTT. The encoded protein is CASSLFVVASGTDTQYF. This chain joins TRBV5-4 and TRBJ2-3; weak D call: TRBD2 (6 bases). V lost 2 bases to trimming and J lost 1 base, with 17 bases between them. The germline V gene has CDR1 SGHNT and CDR2 YYREEE (reference sequence). CDR3 length: 17 amino acids.

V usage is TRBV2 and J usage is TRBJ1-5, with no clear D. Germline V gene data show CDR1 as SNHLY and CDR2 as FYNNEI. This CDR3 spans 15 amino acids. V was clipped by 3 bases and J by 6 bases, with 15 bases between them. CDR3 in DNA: TGTGCCAGCAGTGAGAGGGTAGTGTTGGGTCAGCCCCAGCATTTT. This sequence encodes CASSERVVLGQPQHF.

DNA for the CDR3: TGTGCCAGCAGTTCACCGGGACAGGGGGCGAACATTCAGTACTTC. It is translated as CASSSPGQGANIQYF. The chain combines TRBV28 with TRBJ2-4, with 12 bases that match TRBD1. CDR3 length: 15 residues. Looked up from germline, CDR1 is MDHEN and CDR2 is SYDVKM. V gave up 4 bases and J gave up 7 bases; unmatched junction bases: 5.

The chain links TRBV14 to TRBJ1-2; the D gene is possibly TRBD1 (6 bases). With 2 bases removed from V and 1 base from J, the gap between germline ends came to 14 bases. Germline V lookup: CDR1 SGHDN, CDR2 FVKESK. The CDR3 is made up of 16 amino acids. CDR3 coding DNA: TGTGCCAGCAGCCAATTTGGGGGCGGATTTAACTATGGCTACACCTTC. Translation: CASSQFGGGFNYGYTF.

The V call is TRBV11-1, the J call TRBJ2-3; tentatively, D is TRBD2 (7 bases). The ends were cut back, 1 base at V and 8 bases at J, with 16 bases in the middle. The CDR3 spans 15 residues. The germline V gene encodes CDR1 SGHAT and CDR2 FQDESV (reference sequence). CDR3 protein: CASSLVAGAGGTQYF. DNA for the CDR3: TGTGCCAGCAGCTTAGTTGCGGGGGCTGGTGGTACGCAGTATTTT.

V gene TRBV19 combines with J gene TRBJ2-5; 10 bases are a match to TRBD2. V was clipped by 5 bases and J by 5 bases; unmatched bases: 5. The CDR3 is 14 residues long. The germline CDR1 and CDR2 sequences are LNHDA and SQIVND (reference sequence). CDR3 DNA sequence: TGTGCCAGTAGTGCCGGGACTAGCGCTGAGACCCAGTACTTC. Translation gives CASSAGTSAETQYF.

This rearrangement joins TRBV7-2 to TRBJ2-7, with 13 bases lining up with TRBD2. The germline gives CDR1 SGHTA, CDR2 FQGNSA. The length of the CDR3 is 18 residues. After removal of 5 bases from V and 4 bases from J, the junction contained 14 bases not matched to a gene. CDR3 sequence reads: CASSKRLAGGLLGYEQYF. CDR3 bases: TGTGCCAGCAGCAAACGACTAGCGGGGGGCCTGTTGGGGTACGAGCAGTACTTC.

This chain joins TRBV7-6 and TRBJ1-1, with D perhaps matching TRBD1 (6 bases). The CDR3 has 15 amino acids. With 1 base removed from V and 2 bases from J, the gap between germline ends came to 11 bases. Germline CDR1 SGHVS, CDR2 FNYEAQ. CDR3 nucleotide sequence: TGTGCCAGCAGCTTAGTACAGGGTTCAAACACTGAAGCTTTCTTT. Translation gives CASSLVQGSNTEAFF.

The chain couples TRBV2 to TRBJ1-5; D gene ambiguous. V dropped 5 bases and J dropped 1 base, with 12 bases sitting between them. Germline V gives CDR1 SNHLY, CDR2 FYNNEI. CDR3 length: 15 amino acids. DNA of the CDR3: TGTGCCAGCAGTCCCAATACGGGAAGCAATCAGCCCCAGCATTTT. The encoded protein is CASSPNTGSNQPQHF.

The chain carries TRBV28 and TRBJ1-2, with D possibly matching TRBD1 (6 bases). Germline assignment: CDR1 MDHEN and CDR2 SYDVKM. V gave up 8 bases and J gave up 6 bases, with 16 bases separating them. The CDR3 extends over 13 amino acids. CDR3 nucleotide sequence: TGTGCCAGCGGGTATACAGGGTCCCATGGCTACACCTTC. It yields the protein CASGYTGSHGYTF.

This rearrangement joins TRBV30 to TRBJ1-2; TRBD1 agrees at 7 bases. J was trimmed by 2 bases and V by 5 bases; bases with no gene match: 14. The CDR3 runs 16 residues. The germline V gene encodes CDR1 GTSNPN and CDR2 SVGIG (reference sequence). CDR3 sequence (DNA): TGTGCCTGGTATAACTTGAGGGGGCAGGAAAACTATGGCTACACCTTC. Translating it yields CAWYNLRGQENYGYTF.

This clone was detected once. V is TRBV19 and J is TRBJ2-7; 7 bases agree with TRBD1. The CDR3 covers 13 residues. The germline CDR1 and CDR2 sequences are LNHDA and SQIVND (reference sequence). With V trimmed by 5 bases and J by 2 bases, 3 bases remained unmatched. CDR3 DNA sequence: TGTGCCAGTAGTCCTGGACAGGCCTACGAGCAGTACTTC. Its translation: CASSPGQAYEQYF.

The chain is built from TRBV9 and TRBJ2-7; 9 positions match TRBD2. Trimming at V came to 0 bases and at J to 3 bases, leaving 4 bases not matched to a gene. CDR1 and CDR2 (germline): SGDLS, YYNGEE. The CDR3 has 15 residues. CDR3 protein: CASSVGSSGDYEQYF. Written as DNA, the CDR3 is TGTGCCAGCAGCGTAGGGTCTAGCGGGGACTACGAGCAGTACTTC.

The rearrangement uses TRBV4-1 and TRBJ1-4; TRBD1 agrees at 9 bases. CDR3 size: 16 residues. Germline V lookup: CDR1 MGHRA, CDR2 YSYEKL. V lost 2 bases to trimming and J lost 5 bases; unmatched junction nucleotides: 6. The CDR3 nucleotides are TGCGCCAGCAGCCAATTTTCCGGGACAGGGAATGAAAAACTGTTTTTT. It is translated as CASSQFSGTGNEKLFF.

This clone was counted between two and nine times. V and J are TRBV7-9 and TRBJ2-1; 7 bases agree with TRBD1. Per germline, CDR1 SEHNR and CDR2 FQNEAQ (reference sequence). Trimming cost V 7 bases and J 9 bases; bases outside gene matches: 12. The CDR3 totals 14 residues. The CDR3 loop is CASTLGDRMGEQFF. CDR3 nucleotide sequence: TGTGCCAGCACCTTGGGGGACAGAATGGGTGAGCAGTTCTTC.

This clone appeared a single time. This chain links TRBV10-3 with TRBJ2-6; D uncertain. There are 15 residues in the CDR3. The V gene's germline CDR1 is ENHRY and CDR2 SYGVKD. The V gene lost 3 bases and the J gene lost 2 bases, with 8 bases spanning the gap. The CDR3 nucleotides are TGTGCCATCAGTGACACTGAAGCTGGGGCCAACGTCCTGACTTTC. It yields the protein CAISDTEAGANVLTF.

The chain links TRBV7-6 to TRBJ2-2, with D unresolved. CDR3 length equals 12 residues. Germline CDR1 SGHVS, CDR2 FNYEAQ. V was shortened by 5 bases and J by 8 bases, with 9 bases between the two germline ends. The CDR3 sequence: CASSPRTGELFF. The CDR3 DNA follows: TGTGCCAGCAGCCCCCGTACTGGGGAGCTGTTTTTT.

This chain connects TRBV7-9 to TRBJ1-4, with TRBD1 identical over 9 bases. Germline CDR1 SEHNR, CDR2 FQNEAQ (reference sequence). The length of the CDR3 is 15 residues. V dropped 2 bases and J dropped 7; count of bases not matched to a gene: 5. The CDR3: CASSLTGTGSEKLFF. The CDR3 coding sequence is TGTGCCAGCAGCTTAACCGGGACAGGGAGTGAAAAACTGTTTTTT.

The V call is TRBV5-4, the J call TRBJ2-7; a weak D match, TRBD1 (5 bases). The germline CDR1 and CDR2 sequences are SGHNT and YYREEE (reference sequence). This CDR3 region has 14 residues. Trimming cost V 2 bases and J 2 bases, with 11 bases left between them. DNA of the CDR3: TGTGCCAGCAGCTTTGGTTCAGGGACCTACGAGCAGTACTTC. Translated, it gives CASSFGSGTYEQYF.

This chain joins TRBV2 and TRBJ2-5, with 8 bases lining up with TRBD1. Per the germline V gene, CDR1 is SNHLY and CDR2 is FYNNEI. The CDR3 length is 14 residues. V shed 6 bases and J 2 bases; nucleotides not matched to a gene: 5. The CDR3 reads CASSQWTGQETQYF. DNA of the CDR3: TGTGCCAGCAGCCAATGGACAGGGCAAGAGACCCAGTACTTC.

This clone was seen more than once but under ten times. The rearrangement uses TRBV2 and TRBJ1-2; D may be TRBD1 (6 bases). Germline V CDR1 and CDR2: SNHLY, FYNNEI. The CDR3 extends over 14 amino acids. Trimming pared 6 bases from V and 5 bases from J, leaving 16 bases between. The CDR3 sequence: CASSGITGTYGYTF. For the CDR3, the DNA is TGTGCCAGCAGCGGCATCACAGGGACGTATGGCTACACCTTC.

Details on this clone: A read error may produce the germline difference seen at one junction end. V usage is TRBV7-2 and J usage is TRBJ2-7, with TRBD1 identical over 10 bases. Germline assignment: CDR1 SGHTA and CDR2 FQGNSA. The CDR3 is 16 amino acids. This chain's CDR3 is CASSQDRTGGSYEQYF. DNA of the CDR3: TGCGCCAGCAGCCAAGACCGGACAGGGGGCTCCTACGAGCAGTACTTC.

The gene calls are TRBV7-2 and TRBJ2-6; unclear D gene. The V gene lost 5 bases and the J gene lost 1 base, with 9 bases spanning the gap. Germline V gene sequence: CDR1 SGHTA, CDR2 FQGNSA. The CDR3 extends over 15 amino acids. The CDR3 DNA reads TGTGCCAGCAGCCCCGAGAATTCTGGGGCCAACGTCCTGACTTTC. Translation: CASSPENSGANVLTF.

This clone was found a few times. The CDR3 sequence is CASSLAGANSGNTIYF. CDR3 nucleotides: TGTGCCAGCAGCTTAGCAGGGGCTAACTCTGGAAACACCATATATTTT. This chain joins TRBV7-8 and TRBJ1-3; D might be TRBD1 (5 bases). The ends were cut back, 0 bases at V and 0 bases at J, with 9 bases in the middle. The CDR3 loop spans 16 amino acids. The germline CDR1 and CDR2 sequences are SGHVS and FQNEAQ.

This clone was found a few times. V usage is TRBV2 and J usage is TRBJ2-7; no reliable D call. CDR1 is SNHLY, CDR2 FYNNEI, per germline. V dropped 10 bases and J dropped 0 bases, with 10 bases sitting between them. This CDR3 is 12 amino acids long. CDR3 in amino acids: CANLDSSYEQYF. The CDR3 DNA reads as TGTGCCAACCTCGATAGCTCCTACGAGCAGTACTTC.